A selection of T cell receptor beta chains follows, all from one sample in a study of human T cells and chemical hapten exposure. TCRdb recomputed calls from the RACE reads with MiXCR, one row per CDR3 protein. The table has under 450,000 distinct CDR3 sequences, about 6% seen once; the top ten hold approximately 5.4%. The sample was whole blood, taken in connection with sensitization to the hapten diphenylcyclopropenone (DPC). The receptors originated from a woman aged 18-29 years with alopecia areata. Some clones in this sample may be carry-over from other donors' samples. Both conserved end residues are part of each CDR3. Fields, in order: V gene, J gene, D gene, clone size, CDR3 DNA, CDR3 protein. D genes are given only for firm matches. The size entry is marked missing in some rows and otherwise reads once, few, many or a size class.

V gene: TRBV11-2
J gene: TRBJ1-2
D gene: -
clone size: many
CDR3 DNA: TGTGCCAGCAGCCGATATGAGTATGGCTACACCTTC
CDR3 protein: CASSRYEYGYTF

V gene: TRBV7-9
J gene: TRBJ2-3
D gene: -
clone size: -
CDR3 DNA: TGTGCCAGCAGCTTAGCCGCCAAAGATACGCAGTATTTT
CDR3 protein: CASSLAAKDTQYF

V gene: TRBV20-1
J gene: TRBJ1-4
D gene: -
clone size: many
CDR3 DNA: TGCAGTGCACTAGATCCAGGAGGAAATGAAAAACTGTTTTTT
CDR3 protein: CSALDPGGNEKLFF

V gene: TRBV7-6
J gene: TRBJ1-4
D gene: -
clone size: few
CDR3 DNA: TGTGCCAGCAGCGCGAGGCCCTTTAATGAAAAACTGTTTTTT
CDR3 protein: CASSARPFNEKLFF

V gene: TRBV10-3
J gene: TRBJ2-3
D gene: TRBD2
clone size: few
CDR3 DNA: TGTGCCATCAGAGACCCGTCGGGGGGGCCCGGCACAGATACGCAGTATTTT
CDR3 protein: CAIRDPSGGPGTDTQYF

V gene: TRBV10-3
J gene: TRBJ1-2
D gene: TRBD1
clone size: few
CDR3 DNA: TGTGCCATCAGTGCCGGACAGGGTCGGAACTATGGCTACACCTTC
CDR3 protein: CAISAGQGRNYGYTF

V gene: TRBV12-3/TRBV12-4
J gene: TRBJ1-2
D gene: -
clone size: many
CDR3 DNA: TGTGCCAGCAGCCGAAATGTGGGGGCTGGTAACTATGGCTACACCTTC
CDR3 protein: CASSRNVGAGNYGYTF

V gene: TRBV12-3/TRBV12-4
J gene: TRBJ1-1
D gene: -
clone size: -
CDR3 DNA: TGTGCCAGCAGTTTTCGACAGATCAAGAACACTGAAGCTTTCTTT
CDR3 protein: CASSFRQIKNTEAFF

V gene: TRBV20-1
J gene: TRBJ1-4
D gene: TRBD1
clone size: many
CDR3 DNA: TGCACTGCGAGGGGACAGTATGAAAAACTGTTTTTT
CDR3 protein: CTARGQYEKLFF

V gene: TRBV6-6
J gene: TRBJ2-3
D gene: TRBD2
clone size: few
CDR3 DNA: TGTGCCAGCAGGACCGGGACTAGCGATCAAGGGCAGTATTTT
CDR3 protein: CASRTGTSDQGQYF

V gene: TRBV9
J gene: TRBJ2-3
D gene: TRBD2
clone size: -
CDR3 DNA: TGTGCCAGCAGCCCCCGCCAAGGGGAGCGGGGGGGCGTAGATACGCAGTATTTT
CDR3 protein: CASSPRQGERGGVDTQYF

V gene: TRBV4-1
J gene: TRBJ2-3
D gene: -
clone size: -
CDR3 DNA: TGCGCCAGCAGCCAAGTGCTCCGAGAGGGCGATACGCAGTATTTT
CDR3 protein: CASSQVLREGDTQYF

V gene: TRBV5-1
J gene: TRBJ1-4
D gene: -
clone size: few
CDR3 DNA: TGCGCCAGCAGCGGAACGGACCGTGAAAAACTGTTTTTT
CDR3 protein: CASSGTDREKLFF

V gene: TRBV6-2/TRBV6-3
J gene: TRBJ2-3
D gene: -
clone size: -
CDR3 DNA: TGTGCCAGCAGTTCCTACTACTCCTCCGAGGCCGATACGCAGTATTTT
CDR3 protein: CASSSYYSSEADTQYF

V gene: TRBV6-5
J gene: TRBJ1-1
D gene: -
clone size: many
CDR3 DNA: TGTGCCAGCAGTTACAAGGGGCTCACTGAAGCTTTCTTT
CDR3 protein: CASSYKGLTEAFF

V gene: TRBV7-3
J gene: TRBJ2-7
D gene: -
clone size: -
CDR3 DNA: TGTGCCAGCAGCTTTTCTACTAGCCCCTACGAGCAGTACTTC
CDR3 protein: CASSFSTSPYEQYF

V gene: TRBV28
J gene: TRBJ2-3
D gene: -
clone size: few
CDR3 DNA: TGTGCCAGCAGTTTTACAGTGCGGGATACGCAGTATTTT
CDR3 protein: CASSFTVRDTQYF

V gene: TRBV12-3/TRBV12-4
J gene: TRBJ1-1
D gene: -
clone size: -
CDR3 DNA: TGTGCCAGCACCCGGTCGAGAAACACTGAAGCTTTCTTT
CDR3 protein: CASTRSRNTEAFF

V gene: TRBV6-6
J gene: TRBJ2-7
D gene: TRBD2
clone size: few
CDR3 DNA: TGTGCCAGCAGTTACCGCAGCGGGGCCTACGAGCAGTACTTC
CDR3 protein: CASSYRSGAYEQYF

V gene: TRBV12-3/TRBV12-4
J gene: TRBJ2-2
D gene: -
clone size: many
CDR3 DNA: TGTGCCAGCAGTTCCCTTGGCACCGGGGAGCTGTTTTTT
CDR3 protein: CASSSLGTGELFF

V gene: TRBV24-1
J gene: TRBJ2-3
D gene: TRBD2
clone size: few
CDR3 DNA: TGTGCCACCAGTGTGAAGCGGGGAAGCACAGATACGCAGTATTTT
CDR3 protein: CATSVKRGSTDTQYF

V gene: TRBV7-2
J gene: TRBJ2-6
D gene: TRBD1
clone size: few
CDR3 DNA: TGTGCCATACCCAGGGGGCCTGGGGCCAACGTCCTGACTTTC
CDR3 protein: CAIPRGPGANVLTF

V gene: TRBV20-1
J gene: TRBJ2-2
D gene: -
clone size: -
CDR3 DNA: TGCAGTGCTAGAGATAGGGGTAACACCGGGGAGCTGTTTTTT
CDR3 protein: CSARDRGNTGELFF

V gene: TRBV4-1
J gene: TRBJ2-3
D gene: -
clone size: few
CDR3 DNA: TGCGCCAGCAGCCAAGTAGGTTCGGACAGCCACACAGATACGCAGTATTTT
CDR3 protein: CASSQVGSDSHTDTQYF

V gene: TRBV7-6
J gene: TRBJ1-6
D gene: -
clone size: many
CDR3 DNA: TGTGCCAGCAGCCCCGCTTACAATTCACCCCTCCACTTT
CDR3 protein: CASSPAYNSPLHF

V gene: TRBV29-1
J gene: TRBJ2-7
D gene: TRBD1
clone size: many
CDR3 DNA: TGCAGCGTTGGCCCCCACAGGGGGCTGGGCGAGCAGTACTTC
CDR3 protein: CSVGPHRGLGEQYF

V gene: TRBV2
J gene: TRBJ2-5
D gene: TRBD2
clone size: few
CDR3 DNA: TGTGCCAGGGAACTAGCGGAGAGAGAGACCCAGTACTTC
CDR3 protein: CARELAERETQYF

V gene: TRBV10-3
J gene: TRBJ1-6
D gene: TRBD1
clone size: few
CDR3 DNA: TGTGCCATCAGTGAGTCGGGACAGGGGAATTCACCCCTCCACTTT
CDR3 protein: CAISESGQGNSPLHF

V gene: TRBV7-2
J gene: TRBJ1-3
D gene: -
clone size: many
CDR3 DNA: TGTGCCAGCAGCTTAGTAGCCGAGACTGGAAACACCATATATTTT
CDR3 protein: CASSLVAETGNTIYF

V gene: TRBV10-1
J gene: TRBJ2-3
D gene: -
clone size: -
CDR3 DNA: TGCGCCATGGCCCTTAGGACAGATACGCAGTATTTT
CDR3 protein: CAMALRTDTQYF

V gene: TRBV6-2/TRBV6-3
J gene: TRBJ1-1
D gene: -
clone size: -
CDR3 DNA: TGTGCCAGCAGAACGGGGGGGCTGGACACTGAAGCTTTCTTT
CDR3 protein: CASRTGGLDTEAFF

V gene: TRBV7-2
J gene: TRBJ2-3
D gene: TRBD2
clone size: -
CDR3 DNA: TGTGCCAGCAGCCCCCGGGGGGGTTTAAGCACAGATACGCAGTATTTT
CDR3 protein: CASSPRGGLSTDTQYF

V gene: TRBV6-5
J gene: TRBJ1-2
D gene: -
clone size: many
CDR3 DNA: TGTGCCAGCAGCTCCGAAGGCCTCTATGGCTACACCTTC
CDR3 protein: CASSSEGLYGYTF

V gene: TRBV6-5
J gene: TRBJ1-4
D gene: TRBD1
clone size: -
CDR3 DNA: TGTGCCAGCGATTCCGGCAGGGGGCCGGCTAATGAAAAACTGTTTTTT
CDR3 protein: CASDSGRGPANEKLFF

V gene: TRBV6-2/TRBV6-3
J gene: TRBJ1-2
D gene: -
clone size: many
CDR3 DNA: TGTGCCAGCAGTTATCAAGACAGCTATGGCTACACCTTC
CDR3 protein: CASSYQDSYGYTF

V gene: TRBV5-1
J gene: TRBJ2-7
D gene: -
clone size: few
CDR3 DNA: TGCGCCAGCAGCTCCTTACAGGGATTTCCCTACGAGCAGTACTTC
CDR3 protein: CASSSLQGFPYEQYF

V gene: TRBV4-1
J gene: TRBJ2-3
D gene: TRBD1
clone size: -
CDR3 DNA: TGCGCCAGCAGCCCCGACAGGGGGTCTTTAGGAGATACGCAGTATTTT
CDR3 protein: CASSPDRGSLGDTQYF

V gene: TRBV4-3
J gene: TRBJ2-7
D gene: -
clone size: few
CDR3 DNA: TGCGCCAGCAGCCAAGAATCAGCGTACGAGCAGTACTTC
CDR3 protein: CASSQESAYEQYF